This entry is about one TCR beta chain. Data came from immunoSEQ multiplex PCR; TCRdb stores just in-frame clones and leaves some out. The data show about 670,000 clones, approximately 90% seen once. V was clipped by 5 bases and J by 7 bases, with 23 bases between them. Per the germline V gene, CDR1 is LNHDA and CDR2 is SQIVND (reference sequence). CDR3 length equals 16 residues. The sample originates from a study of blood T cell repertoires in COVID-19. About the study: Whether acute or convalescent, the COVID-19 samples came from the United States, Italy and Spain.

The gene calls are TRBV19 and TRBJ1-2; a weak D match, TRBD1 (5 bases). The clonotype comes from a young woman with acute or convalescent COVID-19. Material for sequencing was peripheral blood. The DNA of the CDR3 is TGTGCCAGTAGTTACCCTAATACAGTGGGGCTTCTTGGCTACACCTTC. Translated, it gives CASSYPNTVGLLGYTF.